The clone carrying this T cell receptor beta chain was counted once. Its target is unknown. These data are taken from a study of shared clonotypes between healthy human individuals. Regarding the study as a whole: Compared with memory subsets, naive subsets generally had larger estimated richness.

Produced via immunoSEQ multiplex PCR; TCRdb's table is partial and in-frame only. The sample consists of some 2,500,000 clones, approximately 93% of them appearing once. This CDR3 has 16 residues. V trimming: 1 base; J trimming: 5 bases; junction bases outside the gene matches: 4. Germline CDR1 and CDR2: ENHRY and SYGVKD. V usage is TRBV10-3 and J usage is TRBJ1-5; TRBD1 matches 11 bases. Sequenced: naive CD4+ T cells from PBMCs. Described subset: CD45RA+ positively selected. The clonotype was recovered from a man between 18 and 35 years old in good health. Some clones in this sample may be carry-over from other donors' samples. The CDR3 loop is CAISEYRDRGDQPQHF. CDR3 nucleotide sequence: TGTGCCATCAGTGAGTACCGGGACAGGGGGGATCAGCCCCAGCATTTT.